What follows are 20 T cell receptor beta chains derived from one specimen sequenced in a study of cytomegalovirus exposure and HLA in healthy donors. PCR used 60 Vbeta primers and 13 Jbeta primers. The assay was immunoSEQ multiplex PCR, and TCRdb's table has in-frame clones only and misses some. The sample includes under 250,000 clones, around 80% of them seen just once. Sequencing was performed on PBMCs. The receptor source for this set is a boy younger than 18 in good health and CMV-seronegative.

The CDR3 DNA reads as TGCGCCAGCAGTGATCCGGGACTAGCGGGCGCCGGGGAGCTGTTTTTT. As protein: CASSDPGLAGAGELFF. The rearrangement links TRBV10-1 to TRBJ2-2; 12 nucleotides agree with TRBD2. The CDR3 spans 16 residues. CDR1 and CDR2 (germline): WNHNN, SYGVQD (reference sequence). The ends lost 3 bases at V and 6 bases at J; junction bases unmatched: 5.

This clone was detected once. The chain links TRBV19 to TRBJ1-5; 7 nucleotides line up with TRBD1. This CDR3 has 15 residues. The germline CDR1 and CDR2 sequences are LNHDA and SQIVND (reference sequence). Germline trimming cut 5 bases from V and 5 bases from J; bases unmatched to any gene: 9. The CDR3 spells CASSSQTGLYQPQHF. Written as DNA, the CDR3 is TGTGCCAGTAGTTCCCAGACAGGGCTATATCAGCCCCAGCATTTT.

V usage is TRBV19 and J usage is TRBJ1-3; the match to TRBD1 covers 8 bases. This CDR3 is 17 amino acids long. Germline loops: CDR1 LNHDA, CDR2 SQIVND (reference sequence). The V and J ends lost 3 bases and 4 bases, in that order; junction bases with no gene match: 11. The CDR3 is CASSIHRARDRGNTIYF. The CDR3 DNA sequence: TGTGCCAGTAGTATCCACCGAGCTCGGGACAGGGGAAACACCATATATTTT.

CDR3 region: CASSLGGPNVDTGELFF. The CDR3 DNA follows: TGCGCCAGCAGCTTGGGGGGGCCGAATGTGGACACCGGGGAGCTGTTTTTT. The rearrangement uses TRBV5-1 and TRBJ2-2; D is possibly TRBD1 (6 bases). The germline gives CDR1 SGHRS, CDR2 YFSETQ. The CDR3 has 17 residues. Deletions cut 0 bases from V and 3 bases from J, with 15 bases between.

J is TRBJ1-3 and V is TRBV7-2; no firm D call. Germline CDR1 reads SGHTA; CDR2 reads FQGNSA. The CDR3 is 16 residues long. V lost 2 bases and J lost 0, with 11 bases in between. The CDR3 DNA reads TGTGCCAGCAGCTTATCGGCAGGATCCTCTGGAAACACCATATATTTT. This translates into CASSLSAGSSGNTIYF. Variable domain in full (rest from reference TRBV7-2 and TRBJ1-3): GAGVSQSPSNKVTEKGKDVELRCDPISGHTALYWYRQSLGQGLEFLIYFQGNSAPDKSGLPSDRFSAERTGGSVSTLTIQRTQQEDSAVYLCASSLSAGSSGNTIYFGEGSWLTVV.

This clone turned up a few times. This rearrangement joins TRBV5-1 to TRBJ2-3; 10 bases match TRBD2. There are 16 residues in the CDR3. Losses at the gene ends were 4 bases for V and 4 bases for J; bases not matched to a gene: 9. The germline CDR1 and CDR2 sequences are SGHRS and YFSETQ. CDR3 loop: CASSLDPSGSADTQYF. CDR3 nucleotide sequence: TGCGCCAGCAGCCTAGACCCTAGCGGGAGCGCAGATACGCAGTATTTT.

This sequence joins TRBV25-1 and TRBJ2-7, with 10 bases fitting TRBD2. Per germline, CDR1 MGHDK and CDR2 SYGVNS. This CDR3 region has 14 residues. Unmatched junction bases numbered 6, after V lost 5 bases and J lost 5 bases. CDR3 DNA sequence: TGTGCCAGCAGTCTAGCGGGGGCTCGCCACGAGCAGTACTTC. This encodes CASSLAGARHEQYF.

This clone was recorded a few times. The chain employs TRBV5-1 and TRBJ2-3; 12 nucleotides agree with TRBD2. Losses at the gene ends were 5 bases for V and 2 bases for J; bases not matched to a gene: 9. The germline V gene encodes CDR1 SGHRS and CDR2 YFSETQ. CDR3 length: 17 residues. The DNA of the CDR3 is TGCGCCAGCAGAAAGGCCCGGACTAGCGGGGTCACAGATACGCAGTATTTT. Residues: CASRKARTSGVTDTQYF.

The CDR3 here is CASSLAGTLSYGYTF. DNA of the CDR3: TGTGCCAGCAGCTTAGCCGGGACACTTTCTTATGGCTACACCTTC. The chain recombines TRBV7-9 with TRBJ1-2; TRBD1 is a possible D gene (6 bases). The CDR3 totals 15 residues. Trimming shortened V by 0 bases and J by 5 bases, and 13 bases separated the two germline ends. In germline, CDR1 is SEHNR, CDR2 FQNEAQ (reference sequence).

This chain uses TRBV6-1 with TRBJ2-5; D is possibly TRBD2 (7 bases). Germline V gene lookup returns CDR1 MNHNS and CDR2 SASEGT. This CDR3 region has 15 residues. Trimming left V 6 bases short and J 7 bases short, with 21 bases between. The CDR3 coding sequence is TGTGCCAGCAGCATTACGGGACTAAGGGGGGGGACCCAGTACTTC. Its protein product is CASSITGLRGGTQYF.

This rearrangement joins TRBV27 to TRBJ2-5, with 7 bases matching TRBD2. The V segment lost 5 bases and the J segment 7 bases; nucleotides outside the gene matches: 13. Germline V lookup: CDR1 MNHEY, CDR2 SMNVEV (reference sequence). The CDR3 runs 15 residues. Here the CDR3 reads CASSLISGVPTTQYF. As DNA, the CDR3 is TGTGCCAGCAGTCTCATCAGCGGGGTCCCAACGACCCAGTACTTC.

The V gene is TRBV5-1, the J gene TRBJ2-2; D is ambiguous. The V and J ends lost 0 bases and 2 bases respectively, with 17 bases between them. CDR3 length: 18 amino acids. CDR1 is SGHRS and CDR2 is YFSETQ in the germline V gene. The CDR3 spells CASSLAPMTSLNTGELFF. The CDR3 bases are TGCGCCAGCAGCTTGGCCCCGATGACATCCCTAAACACCGGGGAGCTGTTTTTT.

The V call is TRBV19, the J call TRBJ1-2; D is unclear. The germline gives CDR1 LNHDA, CDR2 SQIVND (reference sequence). The CDR3 runs to 12 residues. Trimming stripped 0 bases from V and 4 bases from J, with 3 bases between. The CDR3 sequence: CASSIDRYGYTF. CDR3 bases: TGTGCCAGTAGTATAGACCGCTATGGCTACACCTTC.

In its sample, this clone was seen once. The chain is built from TRBV2 and TRBJ2-3; tentative D call: TRBD1 (5 bases). The germline V and J ends were trimmed by 2 bases and 1 base, with 10 bases remaining between them. The germline V gene encodes CDR1 SNHLY and CDR2 FYNNEI. The CDR3 runs to 15 residues. This CDR3 reads CASSEQQEGTDTQYF. DNA of the CDR3: TGTGCCAGCAGTGAACAACAGGAAGGCACAGATACGCAGTATTTT.

The genes are TRBV29-1 and TRBJ1-2, with a weak D call TRBD1 (5 bases). Germline V gives CDR1 SQVTM, CDR2 ANQGSEA. CDR3 size: 13 residues. V shed 4 bases and J shed 4 bases, with 13 bases lying between them. The CDR3, as DNA: TGCAGCGTTGGGGGGATGGGGGGCTATGGCTACACCTTC. Translating gives CSVGGMGGYGYTF. Full variable domain (missing parts from reference TRBV29-1 and TRBJ1-2): SAVISQKPSRDICQRGTSLTIQCQVDSQVTMMFWYRQQPGQSLTLIATANQGSEATYESGFVIDKFPISRPNLTFSTLTVSNMSPEDSSIYLCSVGGMGGYGYTFGSGTRLTVV.

J is TRBJ1-1 and V is TRBV30, with 9 bases identical to TRBD1. V was pared by 3 bases and J by 4 bases, with 9 bases of the junction left unmatched. Germline V gene data show CDR1 as GTSNPN and CDR2 as SVGIG (reference sequence). CDR3 length: 15 amino acids. The CDR3 loop is CAWRTGTGYLTEAFF. CDR3 DNA sequence: TGTGCCTGGAGGACCGGGACAGGGTATCTCACTGAAGCTTTCTTT.

The rearrangement links TRBV7-8 to TRBJ2-3, with 12 bases identical to TRBD2. Germline lookup yields CDR1 SGHVS and CDR2 FQNEAQ. Trimming removed 4 bases from V and 6 bases from J; junction bases left unmatched: 5. The CDR3 loop spans 15 amino acids. CDR3 sequence: CASSWTSGKLDTQYF. The CDR3 nucleotides read TGTGCCAGCAGCTGGACTAGCGGGAAATTGGATACGCAGTATTTT.

The chain is built from TRBV6-5 and TRBJ2-7; D not certain. Germline lookup yields CDR1 MNHEY and CDR2 SVGAGI. The CDR3 extends over 13 amino acids. V was clipped by 0 bases and J by 7 bases, with 10 bases between them. The CDR3: CASSYSVNQEQYF. The CDR3 bases are TGTGCCAGCAGTTACTCGGTAAACCAGGAGCAGTACTTC.

V is TRBV19 and J is TRBJ2-7; 7 nucleotides line up with TRBD1. Germline V gene sequence: CDR1 LNHDA, CDR2 SQIVND (reference sequence). V trimming: 4 bases; J trimming: 2 bases; junction bases outside the gene matches: 8. The CDR3 extends over 15 amino acids. CDR3 in DNA: TGTGCCAGTAGTACCCCGGACAGGAGAGCCTACGAGCAGTACTTC. Amino acid sequence: CASSTPDRRAYEQYF.

V gene TRBV23-1 combines with J gene TRBJ2-4; 7 bases agree with TRBD2. TRBV23-1 has ORF status, its function being uncertain. V trimming: 1 base; J trimming: 3 bases; junction bases outside the gene matches: 21. This CDR3 has 21 amino acids. The CDR3 nucleotides are TGCGCCAGCAGTCAATGGTGGGCGGGAGATTTGTCTCGGTTAGTCAAAAACATTCAGTACTTC. It encodes CASSQWWAGDLSRLVKNIQYF.